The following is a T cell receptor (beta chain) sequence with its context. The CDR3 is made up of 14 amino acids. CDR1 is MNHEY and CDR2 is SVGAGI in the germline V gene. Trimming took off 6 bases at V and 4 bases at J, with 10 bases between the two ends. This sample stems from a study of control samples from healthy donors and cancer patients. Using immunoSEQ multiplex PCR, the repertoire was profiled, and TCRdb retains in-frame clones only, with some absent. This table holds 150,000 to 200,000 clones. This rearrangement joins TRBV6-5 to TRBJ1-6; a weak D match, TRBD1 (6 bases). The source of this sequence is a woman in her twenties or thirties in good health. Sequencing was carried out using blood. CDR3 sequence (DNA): TGTGCCAGCAGAGGGACACATTATAATTCACCCCTCCACTTT. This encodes CASRGTHYNSPLHF.